This T cell receptor beta chain was sequenced during a study of patients and donors after allogeneic stem cell transplantation. TCRdb re-called the RT-PCR reads through MiXCR, storing one row per CDR3 protein. Of approximately 140,000 distinct CDR3 sequences listed, about 36% are singletons. The V and J ends lost 6 bases and 3 bases respectively, with 20 bases between them. The CDR3 is 16 residues long. Germline CDR1 and CDR2: MNHEY and SMNVEV (reference sequence). The genes are TRBV27 and TRBJ1-1, with D hard to call. The sample comprised blood, either unsorted or a sorted T cell fraction (not recorded which). This sequence was found in a human donor who was either an allogeneic HSCT recipient or a stem cell or donor lymphocyte infusion donor (not recorded which). It is not recorded whose cells these are; they may come from a transplant donor. CDR3 nucleotides: TGTGCCAGCAGACCCACCTTAGGTCCCGGGGACACTGAAGCTTTCTTT. It is translated as CASRPTLGPGDTEAFF.